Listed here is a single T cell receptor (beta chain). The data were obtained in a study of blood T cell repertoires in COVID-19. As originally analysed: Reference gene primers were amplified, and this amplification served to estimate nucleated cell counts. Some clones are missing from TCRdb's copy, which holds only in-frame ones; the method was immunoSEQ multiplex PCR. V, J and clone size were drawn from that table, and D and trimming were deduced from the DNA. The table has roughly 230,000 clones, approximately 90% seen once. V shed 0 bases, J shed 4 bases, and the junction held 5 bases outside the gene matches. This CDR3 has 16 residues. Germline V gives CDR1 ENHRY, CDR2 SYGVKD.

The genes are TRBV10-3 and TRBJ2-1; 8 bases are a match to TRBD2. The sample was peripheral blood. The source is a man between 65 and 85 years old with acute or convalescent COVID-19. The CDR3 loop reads CAISESAGGKYNEQFF. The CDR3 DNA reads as TGTGCCATCAGTGAGTCCGCGGGAGGAAAATACAATGAGCAGTTCTTC.